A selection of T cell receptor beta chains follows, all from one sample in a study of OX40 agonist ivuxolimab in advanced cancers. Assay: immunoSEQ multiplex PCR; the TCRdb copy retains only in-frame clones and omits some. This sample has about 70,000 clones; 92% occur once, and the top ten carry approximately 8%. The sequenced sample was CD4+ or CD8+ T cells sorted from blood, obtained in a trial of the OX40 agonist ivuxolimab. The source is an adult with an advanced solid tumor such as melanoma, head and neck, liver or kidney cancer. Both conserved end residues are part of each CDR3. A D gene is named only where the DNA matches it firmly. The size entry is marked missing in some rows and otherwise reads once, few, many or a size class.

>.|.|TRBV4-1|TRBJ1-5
CASSQDRGDWEPQHF
TGCGCCAGCAGCCAAGATCGCGGGGATTGGGAGCCCCAGCATTTT
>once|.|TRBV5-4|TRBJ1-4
CASSLGGGSIEKLFF
TGTGCCAGCAGCTTGGGGGGGGGCTCTATCGAAAAACTGTTTTTT
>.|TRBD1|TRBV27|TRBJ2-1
CASSDRVYNEQFF
TGTGCCAGCTCGGACAGGGTATACAATGAGCAGTTCTTC
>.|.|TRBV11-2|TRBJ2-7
CASSSGAGAYEQYF
TGTGCCAGCAGCTCCGGCGCTGGGGCCTACGAGCAGTACTTC
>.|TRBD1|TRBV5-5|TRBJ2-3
CASSPQGALLTDTQYF
TGTGCCAGCAGCCCACAGGGGGCGCTTTTGACAGATACGCAGTATTTT
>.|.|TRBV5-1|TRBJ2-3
CASSSKGGPDTQYF
TGCGCCAGCAGCTCGAAGGGGGGCCCAGATACGCAGTATTTT
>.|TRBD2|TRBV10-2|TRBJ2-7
CAAGTSGATYEQYF
TGCGCCGCCGGGACTAGCGGGGCTACCTACGAGCAGTACTTC
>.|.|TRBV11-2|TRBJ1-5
CASSLARGHLSNQPQHF
TGTGCCAGCAGCTTAGCTCGCGGACATCTTAGCAATCAGCCCCAGCATTTT
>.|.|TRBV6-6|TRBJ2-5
CASSAPQRDIQETQYF
TGTGCCAGCAGTGCCCCGCAGCGAGATATACAAGAGACCCAGTACTTC
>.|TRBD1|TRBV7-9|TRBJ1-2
CASSSTGHYGYTF
TGTGCCAGCAGCTCGACAGGGCACTATGGCTACACCTTC
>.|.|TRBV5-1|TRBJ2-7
CASSLDFSYEQYF
TGCGCCAGCAGCTTGGACTTCTCCTACGAGCAGTACTTC
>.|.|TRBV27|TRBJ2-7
CASSLGRTYEQYF
TGTGCCAGCAGTTTGGGGAGGACATACGAGCAGTACTTC
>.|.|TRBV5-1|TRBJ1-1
CASSLWEGTEAFF
TGCGCCAGCAGCTTGTGGGAGGGGACTGAAGCTTTCTTT
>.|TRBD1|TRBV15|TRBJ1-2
CATSTGQGNYGYTF
TGTGCCACCAGCACCGGACAGGGAAACTATGGCTACACCTTC
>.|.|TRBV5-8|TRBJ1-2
CASSFFSEEDYGYTF
TGTGCCAGCAGCTTTTTCTCTGAGGAGGACTATGGCTACACCTTC
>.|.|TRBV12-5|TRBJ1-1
CASGLEGGTEAFF
TGTGCTAGTGGTTTGGAAGGGGGCACTGAAGCTTTCTTT
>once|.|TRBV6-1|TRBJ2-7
CASSESPVPGQSYEQYF
TGTGCCAGCAGTGAATCACCCGTTCCCGGACAGTCCTACGAGCAGTACTTC
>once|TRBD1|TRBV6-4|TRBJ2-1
CASSARQGSYNEQFF
TGTGCCAGCAGTGCTCGACAGGGCTCCTACAATGAGCAGTTCTTC
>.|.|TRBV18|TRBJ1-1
CASSPSGGGEAFF
TGTGCCAGCTCACCATCCGGAGGGGGTGAAGCTTTCTTT
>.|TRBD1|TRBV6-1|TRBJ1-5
CASSATGESNQPQHF
TGTGCCAGCAGCGCGACAGGGGAAAGCAATCAGCCCCAGCATTTT
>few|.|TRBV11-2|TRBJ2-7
CASSHYEQYF
TGTGCCAGCAGCCACTACGAGCAGTACTTC
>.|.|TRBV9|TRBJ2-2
CASSVEGGTGELFF
TGTGCCAGCAGCGTAGAGGGGGGTACCGGGGAGCTGTTTTTT
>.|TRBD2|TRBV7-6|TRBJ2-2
CASSPYSGRAGELFF
TGTGCCAGCAGCCCCTACAGCGGGAGAGCCGGGGAGCTGTTTTTT
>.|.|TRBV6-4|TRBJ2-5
CASSPWGGQETQYF
TGTGCCAGCAGCCCCTGGGGCGGTCAAGAGACCCAGTACTTC
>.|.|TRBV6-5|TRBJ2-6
CASMGVSGANVLTF
TGTGCCAGCATGGGGGTCTCTGGGGCCAACGTCCTGACTTTC
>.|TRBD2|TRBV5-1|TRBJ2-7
CASSLWEGAEQYF
TGCGCCAGCAGCTTGTGGGAGGGCGCCGAGCAGTACTTC
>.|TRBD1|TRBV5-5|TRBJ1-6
CASSLGQGDSPLHF
TGTGCCAGCAGCCTAGGACAGGGTGATTCACCCCTCCACTTT
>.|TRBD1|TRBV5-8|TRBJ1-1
CASSAGTENTEAFF
TGTGCCAGCAGCGCCGGGACAGAGAACACTGAAGCTTTCTTT
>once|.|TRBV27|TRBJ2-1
CASSLFGLHNEQFF
TGTGCCAGCAGTTTATTCGGGTTACACAATGAGCAGTTCTTC
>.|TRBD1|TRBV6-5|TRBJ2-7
CASSKGQLSYEQYF
TGTGCCAGCAGTAAGGGACAGCTCTCCTACGAGCAGTACTTC
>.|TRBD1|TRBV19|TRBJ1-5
CASSTGTVNQPQHF
TGTGCCAGTAGTACCGGGACAGTCAATCAGCCCCAGCATTTT
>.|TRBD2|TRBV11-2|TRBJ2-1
CAERGGSYNEQFF
TGTGCGGAACGGGGGGGCTCCTACAATGAGCAGTTCTTC
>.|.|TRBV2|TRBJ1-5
CASRSSGPQHF
TGTGCCAGCAGGTCTAGCGGGCCCCAGCATTTT
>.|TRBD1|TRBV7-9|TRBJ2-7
CASSPSWDRPEQYF
TGTGCCAGCAGCCCCAGCTGGGACAGGCCCGAGCAGTACTTC
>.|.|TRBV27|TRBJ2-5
CASGPRETQYF
TGTGCCAGCGGCCCCCGGGAGACCCAGTACTTC
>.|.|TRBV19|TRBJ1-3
CASTIVQGSGNTIYF
TGTGCCAGTACAATCGTCCAGGGATCCGGAAACACCATATATTTT